This is a list of T cell receptor beta chains from one sample in a study of T cell repertoires in cytomegalovirus infection. Via MiXCR, TCRdb re-called the reads, giving one row per CDR3 protein. Of roughly 200,000 distinct CDR3 sequences listed, about 17% are singletons. Material for sequencing was CD8+ T cells from PBMCs. These receptors were obtained from a human donor in good health (CMV status not recorded). Some clones in this sample may be carry-over from other donors' samples. Each CDR3 is given with its conserved first and last residue. The D gene is left open where the match is weak. The size field is filled for only some rows; it gives once, few, many or a size class.

V gene: TRBV2; D gene: TRBD2; clone size: -; J gene: TRBJ2-3; CDR3 protein: CASKKSELAGAGDPRDTQYF; CDR3 DNA: TGTGCCAGCAAGAAAAGCGAACTAGCGGGGGCCGGGGACCCACGAGATACGCAGTATTTT
V gene: TRBV12-3/TRBV12-4; D gene: TRBD1; clone size: few; J gene: TRBJ2-5; CDR3 protein: CASCLGTGDFQETQYF; CDR3 DNA: TGTGCCAGCTGCCTTGGGACAGGGGATTTTCAAGAGACCCAGTACTTC
V gene: TRBV4-3; D gene: -; clone size: -; J gene: TRBJ1-6; CDR3 protein: CASSQEPGASSPLHF; CDR3 DNA: TGCGCCAGCAGCCAAGAGCCAGGGGCATCATCACCCCTCCACTTT
V gene: TRBV7-2; D gene: -; clone size: few; J gene: TRBJ1-2; CDR3 protein: CASSLAGTPDNYGYTF; CDR3 DNA: TGTGCCAGCAGCTTAGCTGGGACACCCGATAACTATGGCTACACCTTC
V gene: TRBV12-3/TRBV12-4; D gene: -; clone size: -; J gene: TRBJ2-7; CDR3 protein: CASSFEGATYEQYF; CDR3 DNA: TGTGCCAGCAGTTTTGAAGGGGCCACCTACGAGCAGTACTTC
V gene: TRBV7-2; D gene: -; clone size: -; J gene: TRBJ2-2; CDR3 protein: CASRPPGFPGELFF; CDR3 DNA: TGTGCCAGCAGACCCCCAGGGTTCCCCGGGGAGCTGTTTTTT
V gene: TRBV2; D gene: TRBD1; clone size: few; J gene: TRBJ1-1; CDR3 protein: CASIMGQGRNTEAFF; CDR3 DNA: TGTGCCAGCATCATGGGACAGGGCCGGAACACTGAAGCTTTCTTT
V gene: TRBV5-1; D gene: -; clone size: few; J gene: TRBJ1-1; CDR3 protein: CASTLHKGTQTEAFF; CDR3 DNA: TGCGCCAGCACCCTTCATAAGGGGACCCAAACTGAAGCTTTCTTT
V gene: TRBV12-3/TRBV12-4; D gene: -; clone size: -; J gene: TRBJ2-5; CDR3 protein: CASRDGRGSYQETQYF; CDR3 DNA: TGTGCCAGCAGAGACGGACGGGGATCTTACCAAGAGACCCAGTACTTC
V gene: TRBV7-9; D gene: -; clone size: -; J gene: TRBJ2-7; CDR3 protein: CASSYGGQTYEQYF; CDR3 DNA: TGTGCCAGCAGCTACGGAGGACAGACCTACGAGCAGTACTTC
V gene: TRBV19; D gene: -; clone size: few; J gene: TRBJ2-3; CDR3 protein: CASSISPGSTDTQYF; CDR3 DNA: TGTGCCAGTAGTATCTCTCCGGGGAGCACAGATACGCAGTATTTT
V gene: TRBV28; D gene: TRBD2; clone size: few; J gene: TRBJ2-1; CDR3 protein: CASSLPSGDNEQFF; CDR3 DNA: TGTGCCAGCAGCCTCCCTAGCGGGGATAATGAGCAGTTCTTC
V gene: TRBV6-2/TRBV6-3; D gene: -; clone size: -; J gene: TRBJ2-2; CDR3 protein: CASSSRGVWGPGGELFF; CDR3 DNA: TGTGCCAGCAGCTCAAGGGGAGTGTGGGGGCCAGGCGGGGAGCTGTTTTTT
V gene: TRBV7-6; D gene: TRBD1; clone size: -; J gene: TRBJ1-1; CDR3 protein: CASSEGQGRVWEAFF; CDR3 DNA: TGTGCCAGCAGCGAGGGACAGGGAAGAGTGTGGGAAGCTTTCTTT
V gene: TRBV28; D gene: -; clone size: -; J gene: TRBJ2-2; CDR3 protein: CASSWARITLGELFF; CDR3 DNA: TGTGCCAGCAGCTGGGCACGGATAACCCTAGGGGAGCTGTTTTTT
V gene: TRBV6-2/TRBV6-3; D gene: TRBD1; clone size: few; J gene: TRBJ2-7; CDR3 protein: CASRSRDREYEQYF; CDR3 DNA: TGTGCCAGCAGATCCCGGGACAGGGAATACGAGCAGTACTTC
V gene: TRBV6-5; D gene: -; clone size: -; J gene: TRBJ2-2; CDR3 protein: CASAPQGTGELFF; CDR3 DNA: TGTGCCAGTGCCCCCCAGGGCACCGGGGAGCTGTTTTTT
V gene: TRBV7-2; D gene: TRBD2; clone size: few; J gene: TRBJ2-3; CDR3 protein: CASSLPTSGGTDTQYF; CDR3 DNA: TGTGCCAGCAGCTTACCCACTAGCGGGGGCACAGATACGCAGTATTTT
V gene: TRBV9; D gene: -; clone size: few; J gene: TRBJ1-1; CDR3 protein: CASSGTTPNTEAFF; CDR3 DNA: TGTGCCAGCAGCGGAACAACCCCGAACACTGAAGCTTTCTTT
V gene: TRBV7-8; D gene: -; clone size: few; J gene: TRBJ2-3; CDR3 protein: CASSITTGSLRDTQYF; CDR3 DNA: TGTGCCAGCAGCATAACCACAGGGTCCCTTAGAGATACGCAGTATTTT
V gene: TRBV7-2; D gene: TRBD2; clone size: many; J gene: TRBJ2-1; CDR3 protein: CASSLGLARYNEQFF; CDR3 DNA: TGTGCCAGCAGCTTGGGACTAGCGCGCTACAATGAGCAGTTCTTC
V gene: TRBV12-3/TRBV12-4; D gene: -; clone size: -; J gene: TRBJ2-7; CDR3 protein: CASSLGRGTTYEQYF; CDR3 DNA: TGTGCCAGCAGTTTGGGCAGGGGGACTACCTACGAGCAGTACTTC
V gene: TRBV29-1; D gene: -; clone size: -; J gene: TRBJ2-1; CDR3 protein: CSAQGGGSYNEQFF; CDR3 DNA: TGCAGCGCTCAAGGCGGAGGCTCCTACAATGAGCAGTTCTTC
V gene: TRBV7-9; D gene: -; clone size: -; J gene: TRBJ2-7; CDR3 protein: CASSYGSGGEQYF; CDR3 DNA: TGTGCCAGCAGCTACGGCTCAGGGGGGGAGCAGTACTTC
V gene: TRBV7-6; D gene: TRBD1; clone size: -; J gene: TRBJ2-1; CDR3 protein: CASSLDSTVARQGISYNEQFF; CDR3 DNA: TGTGCCAGCAGCTTAGATTCGACGGTTGCCCGACAGGGAATTTCCTACAATGAGCAGTTCTTC
V gene: TRBV7-2; D gene: TRBD2; clone size: few; J gene: TRBJ2-7; CDR3 protein: CASSLGTSGNYEQYF; CDR3 DNA: TGTGCCAGCAGCTTAGGTACTAGCGGAAACTACGAGCAGTACTTC
V gene: TRBV7-6; D gene: TRBD1; clone size: -; J gene: TRBJ2-1; CDR3 protein: CASSYRTGQPDNEQFF; CDR3 DNA: TGTGCCAGCAGTTACCGTACGGGACAGCCCGACAATGAGCAGTTCTTC
V gene: TRBV6-1; D gene: -; clone size: -; J gene: TRBJ2-5; CDR3 protein: CASSSRGAETQYF; CDR3 DNA: TGTGCCAGCAGTTCCCGAGGGGCCGAGACCCAGTACTTC
V gene: TRBV20-1; D gene: TRBD1; clone size: few; J gene: TRBJ1-5; CDR3 protein: CSARDRGLVGQPQHF; CDR3 DNA: TGCAGTGCTAGAGATAGGGGGCTGGTAGGGCAGCCCCAGCATTTT
V gene: TRBV27; D gene: -; clone size: -; J gene: TRBJ1-1; CDR3 protein: CASSLVRGEKGTEAFF; CDR3 DNA: TGTGCCAGCAGTTTAGTAAGAGGGGAGAAAGGCACTGAAGCTTTCTTT
V gene: TRBV12-3/TRBV12-4; D gene: TRBD1; clone size: -; J gene: TRBJ2-7; CDR3 protein: CASSLAPGGSYEQYF; CDR3 DNA: TGTGCCAGCAGTTTAGCTCCAGGGGGCTCCTACGAGCAGTACTTC
V gene: TRBV13; D gene: -; clone size: few; J gene: TRBJ1-1; CDR3 protein: CASSLGVSMNTEAFF; CDR3 DNA: TGTGCCAGCAGCTTAGGGGTCAGCATGAACACTGAAGCTTTCTTT
V gene: TRBV7-2; D gene: -; clone size: -; J gene: TRBJ1-1; CDR3 protein: CASSLVRGEAFF; CDR3 DNA: TGTGCCAGCAGCTTAGTCCGAGGGGAAGCTTTCTTT
V gene: TRBV10-3; D gene: -; clone size: -; J gene: TRBJ1-1; CDR3 protein: CAISESFRAGGNTEAFF; CDR3 DNA: TGTGCCATCAGTGAGTCGTTCAGGGCCGGAGGGAACACTGAAGCTTTCTTT
V gene: TRBV27; D gene: TRBD1; clone size: -; J gene: TRBJ1-1; CDR3 protein: CASSLSTGTGAAFF; CDR3 DNA: TGTGCCAGCAGTTTATCGACAGGGACGGGGGCGGCTTTCTTT
V gene: TRBV6-5; D gene: -; clone size: -; J gene: TRBJ2-7; CDR3 protein: CASSYSQAPVYEQYF; CDR3 DNA: TGTGCCAGCAGTTACTCGCAGGCGCCCGTCTACGAGCAGTACTTC
V gene: TRBV7-2; D gene: TRBD2; clone size: few; J gene: TRBJ2-1; CDR3 protein: CASSFDSGGLSNEQFF; CDR3 DNA: TGTGCCAGCAGCTTCGATAGCGGGGGCCTCTCCAATGAGCAGTTCTTC
V gene: TRBV29-1; D gene: -; clone size: -; J gene: TRBJ1-1; CDR3 protein: CSVFQGSRMNTEAFF; CDR3 DNA: TGCAGCGTTTTTCAGGGGAGTCGAATGAACACTGAAGCTTTCTTT
V gene: TRBV7-3; D gene: -; clone size: -; J gene: TRBJ2-1; CDR3 protein: CASSPGGGRNEQFF; CDR3 DNA: TGTGCCAGCAGCCCAGGGGGGGGTCGAAATGAGCAGTTCTTC
V gene: TRBV29-1; D gene: -; clone size: -; J gene: TRBJ2-7; CDR3 protein: CSVEAAGERAYEQYF; CDR3 DNA: TGCAGCGTTGAAGCGGCAGGGGAGAGGGCCTACGAGCAGTACTTC
V gene: TRBV7-3; D gene: -; clone size: -; J gene: TRBJ2-3; CDR3 protein: CASSTERADTQYF; CDR3 DNA: TGTGCCAGCAGCACCGAGCGTGCGGATACGCAGTATTTT
V gene: TRBV20-1; D gene: TRBD1; clone size: -; J gene: TRBJ1-3; CDR3 protein: CSASRTGEGNTIYF; CDR3 DNA: TGCAGTGCTTCTCGGACAGGGGAAGGAAACACCATATATTTT
V gene: TRBV2; D gene: TRBD1; clone size: -; J gene: TRBJ2-7; CDR3 protein: CAASTGTGGYEQYF; CDR3 DNA: TGTGCCGCCTCAACCGGGACAGGGGGCTACGAGCAGTACTTC
V gene: TRBV28; D gene: TRBD2; clone size: -; J gene: TRBJ2-2; CDR3 protein: CASSFGLAINTGELFF; CDR3 DNA: TGTGCCAGCAGTTTTGGACTAGCGATTAACACCGGGGAGCTGTTTTTT
V gene: TRBV29-1; D gene: -; clone size: few; J gene: TRBJ2-7; CDR3 protein: CSVEGLGGAYEQYF; CDR3 DNA: TGCAGCGTTGAAGGTCTTGGAGGAGCCTACGAGCAGTACTTC
V gene: TRBV12-5; D gene: -; clone size: few; J gene: TRBJ1-1; CDR3 protein: CASAHGARKGSEAFF; CDR3 DNA: TGTGCTAGTGCTCACGGCGCGAGAAAGGGCTCTGAAGCTTTCTTT
V gene: TRBV6-2/TRBV6-3; D gene: -; clone size: few; J gene: TRBJ2-1; CDR3 protein: CASSSLRLGQGLNEQFF; CDR3 DNA: TGTGCCAGCAGTTCTCTTCGACTAGGGCAGGGGCTCAATGAGCAGTTCTTC
V gene: TRBV6-2/TRBV6-3; D gene: -; clone size: few; J gene: TRBJ2-7; CDR3 protein: CASSYRTDPYERYF; CDR3 DNA: TGTGCCAGCAGTTACCGGACGGACCCCTACGAGCGGTACTTC
V gene: TRBV11-2; D gene: -; clone size: -; J gene: TRBJ2-5; CDR3 protein: CASSLELNQETQYF; CDR3 DNA: TGTGCCAGCAGCTTGGAGCTGAATCAAGAGACCCAGTACTTC
V gene: TRBV5-4; D gene: -; clone size: many; J gene: TRBJ2-1; CDR3 protein: CASSVYYNEQFF; CDR3 DNA: TGTGCCAGCAGCGTCTACTACAATGAGCAGTTCTTC
V gene: TRBV7-6; D gene: TRBD1; clone size: few; J gene: TRBJ1-1; CDR3 protein: CASSLEAGRGGTEAFF; CDR3 DNA: TGTGCCAGCAGCTTAGAAGCGGGCAGGGGGGGAACTGAAGCTTTCTTT
V gene: TRBV7-2; D gene: -; clone size: -; J gene: TRBJ2-1; CDR3 protein: CASSLAGGTAYNEQFF; CDR3 DNA: TGTGCCAGCAGCTTAGCCGGGGGGACAGCCTACAATGAGCAGTTCTTC
V gene: TRBV20-1; D gene: TRBD1; clone size: -; J gene: TRBJ2-3; CDR3 protein: CSARPWVGQSTDTQYF; CDR3 DNA: TGCAGTGCTCGTCCTTGGGTGGGACAGAGCACAGATACGCAGTATTTT
V gene: TRBV28; D gene: -; clone size: many; J gene: TRBJ1-1; CDR3 protein: CATDRSRNDLNTEAFF; CDR3 DNA: TGTGCCACCGACAGGTCGAGAAACGACCTGAACACTGAAGCTTTCTTT
V gene: TRBV6-2/TRBV6-3; D gene: -; clone size: -; J gene: TRBJ1-6; CDR3 protein: CASSYLRNSPLHF; CDR3 DNA: TGTGCCAGCAGTTACCTAAGGAATTCACCCCTCCACTTT
V gene: TRBV28; D gene: -; clone size: -; J gene: TRBJ1-3; CDR3 protein: CASSSQIRAGNTIYF; CDR3 DNA: TGTGCCAGCAGTTCCCAGATTAGGGCGGGAAACACCATATATTTT
V gene: TRBV7-8; D gene: -; clone size: few; J gene: TRBJ2-4; CDR3 protein: CASSLNKGRNIQYF; CDR3 DNA: TGTGCCAGCAGCTTAAATAAGGGTAGGAACATTCAGTACTTC
V gene: TRBV7-4; D gene: TRBD1; clone size: -; J gene: TRBJ2-2; CDR3 protein: CASSQGDRDYTGELFF; CDR3 DNA: TGTGCCAGCAGCCAGGGGGACAGGGACTACACCGGGGAGCTGTTTTTT
V gene: TRBV7-2; D gene: -; clone size: few; J gene: TRBJ1-5; CDR3 protein: CASSQTSNSNQPQHF; CDR3 DNA: TGTGCCAGCAGCCAGACATCCAATAGCAATCAGCCCCAGCATTTT